These 2 T cell receptor beta chains originate from one sample sequenced in a study of T cells in Graves' hyperthyroidism and ophthalmopathy. Amplified regions were TCR beta CDR3 sequences from RNA transcripts. In the first-round RT-PCR of the TCR CDR3, the HTBI primer set was used. TCRdb re-derived calls from the multiplex PCR reads in MiXCR, one entry per CDR3 protein. This sample carries around 300,000 distinct CDR3 sequences, around 15% of them seen once, and the ten largest clones take roughly 35%. Input material: blood. The receptor set was obtained from a woman in her thirties or forties with Graves' ophthalmopathy.

The table lists this clonotype with many counts. The junction departs from the called germline gene at one end, perhaps through a read error. CDR3 sequence (DNA): TGTGCCAGCAGCTCTCCCCAGACAGGCTCTGGAAACACCGTATATTTT. As protein: CASSSPQTGSGNTVYF. The V call is TRBV28, the J call TRBJ1-3; D perhaps matches TRBD1 (6 bases). CDR1 and CDR2 from the germline V gene are MDHEN and SYDVKM. CDR3 length equals 16 residues.

This clonotype was counted many times. The V gene is TRBV5-4, the J gene TRBJ1-1; D call uncertain. The germline gives CDR1 SGHNT, CDR2 YYREEE (reference sequence). The CDR3 runs 13 residues. V was clipped by 4 bases and J by 8 bases, with 15 bases between them. CDR3 amino acids: CASSRERAVEAFF. The CDR3 coding sequence is TGTGCCAGCAGCCGGGAACGGGCGGTCGAAGCTTTCTTT.